The following is a T cell receptor (beta chain) sequence with its context. What it binds is not known. This record belongs to a study of T cell responses to AZD1222 COVID-19 vaccine. Germline CDR1 WNHNN, CDR2 SYGVQD (reference sequence). This CDR3 is 14 amino acids long. V was cut by 7 bases and J by 4 bases, with 14 bases left in between. Study-level points and caveats: No repertoire was sampled before or during the peak T cell response, only after it. Of spike-specific TCRs, nearly half reportedly target regions left unmutated in variants. Compared with day 0, the breadth and depth of the Spike-specific TCR repertoire rose significantly after two doses of AZD1222.

Data came from immunoSEQ multiplex PCR; TCRdb stores just in-frame clones and leaves some out. The data contain around 130,000 clones, 80% to 90% of them singletons. This sequence originates from an adult in good health. This chain connects TRBV10-1 to TRBJ2-1; D is possibly TRBD2 (6 bases). Sequenced here: peripheral blood, sampled on day 0 of AZD1222 vaccination. CDR3 loop: CASTNGTHYNEQFF. The CDR3 DNA follows: TGCGCCAGCACCAACGGGACTCATTACAATGAGCAGTTCTTC.